This T cell receptor beta chain came from a study of CD8+ T cells in alopecia areata. For the study at large: By percentage of affected scalp area, the severity of treated patients was scored. Study findings and constraints: It was less clear whether patients shared TCRs than it was in mice, possibly because of HLA. Affected scalp, especially in alopecia totalis/universalis, had a higher clonality than normal scalp did.

CDR3 length equals 18 residues. The V segment lost 5 bases and the J segment 4 bases; nucleotides outside the gene matches: 14. The V gene's germline CDR1 is SEHNR and CDR2 FQNEAQ (reference sequence). Extraction of RNA preceded its reverse transcription into cDNA, which served as the sequencing template. Here immunoSEQ multiplex PCR was the method, and the copy in TCRdb shows in-frame clones only, minus some. This sample has under 200,000 clones, with 60% to 75% found just once. As concerns this clone: Its matching antigen is unknown.

This sample's treatment: oral pan-JAK inhibitor, 5-10 mg twice daily. Isolation of CD4+ and CD8+ T cells from PBMCs was achieved by sorting. The chain is built from TRBV7-9 and TRBJ2-2; 9 nucleotides agree with TRBD2. The specimen comprised CD4+ T cells sorted from blood, sampled at week 24, from a patient treated with tofacitinib. The source is a human donor with alopecia areata. Written as DNA, the CDR3 is TGTGCCAGCAGCAGATCTAGGACGGCGGGGGGGCCCACCGGGGAGCTGTTTTTT. Amino acids: CASSRSRTAGGPTGELFF. The variable domain in full, completed from reference TRBV7-9 and TRBJ2-2, reads DTGVSQNPRHKITKRGQNVTFRCDPISEHNRLYWYRQTLGQGPEFLTYFQNEAQLEKSRLLSDRFSAERPKGSFSTLEIQRTEQGDSAMYLCASSRSRTAGGPTGELFFGEGSRLTVL.